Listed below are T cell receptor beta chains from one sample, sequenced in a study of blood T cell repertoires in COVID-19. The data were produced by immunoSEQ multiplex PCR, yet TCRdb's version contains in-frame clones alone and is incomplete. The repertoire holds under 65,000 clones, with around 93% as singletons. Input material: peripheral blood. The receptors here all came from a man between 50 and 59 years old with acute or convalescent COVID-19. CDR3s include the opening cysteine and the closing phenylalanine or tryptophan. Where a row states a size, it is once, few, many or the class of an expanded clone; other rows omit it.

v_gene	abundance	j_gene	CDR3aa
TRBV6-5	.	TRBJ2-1	CASSYFRTGSNEQFF
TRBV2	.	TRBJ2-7	CASSEYPGFLYEQYF
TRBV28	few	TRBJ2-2	CASRTGNTGELFF
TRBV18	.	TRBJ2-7	CASSPFSGTSGAYEQYF
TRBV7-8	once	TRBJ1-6	CASSLGVNSPLHF
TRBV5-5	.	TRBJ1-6	CASSDPASGSPLHF
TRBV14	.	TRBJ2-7	CASSPQGYEQYF
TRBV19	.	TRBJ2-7	CASSIGGSSYEQYF
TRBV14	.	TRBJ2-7	CASSPWREGEQYF
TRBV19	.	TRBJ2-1	CASSIDIQAYNEQFF
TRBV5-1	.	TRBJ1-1	CASSWTGTGGRTEAFF
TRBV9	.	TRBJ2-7	CASSPDLGGEQYF
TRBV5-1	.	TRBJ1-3	CASRTGFSGNTIYF
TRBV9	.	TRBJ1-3	CASSPRQGAGNTIYF
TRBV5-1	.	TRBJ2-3	CASSEGSGGPTTDTQYF
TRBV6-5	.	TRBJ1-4	CASSDRGGLQEKLFF
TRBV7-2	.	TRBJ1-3	CASSLRVNTIYF
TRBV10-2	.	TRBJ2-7	CASNSQPGQGYEQYF
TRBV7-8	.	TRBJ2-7	CASSKQAGGPSSYEQYF
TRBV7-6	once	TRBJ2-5	CASSLRSQGVETQYF
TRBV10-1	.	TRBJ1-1	CASSEGGNDEAFF
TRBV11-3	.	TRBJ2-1	CASSSKQGQGSNEQFF
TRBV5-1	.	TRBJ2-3	CASSLDRGLDF
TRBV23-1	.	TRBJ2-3	CASSRRQDTQYF
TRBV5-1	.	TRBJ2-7	CASSSTGTYEQYF
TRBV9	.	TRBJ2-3	CASSVAQRSTDTQYF
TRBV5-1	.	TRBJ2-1	CASSLEGGGGRYNEQFF
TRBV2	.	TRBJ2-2	CASSESILAAAPGELFF
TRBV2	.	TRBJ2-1	CAREGQGGNEQFF
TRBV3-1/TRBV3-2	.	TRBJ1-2	CASSQERTGANYGYTF
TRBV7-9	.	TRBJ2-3	CASSPSDFALGGDTQYF
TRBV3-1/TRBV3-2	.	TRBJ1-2	CASSQDVPPRQGGGYTF
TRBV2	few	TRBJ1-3	CASSEAGQSSGNTIYF
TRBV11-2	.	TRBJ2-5	CASSPHRVQETQYF
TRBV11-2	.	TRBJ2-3	CASSLVGSGGPTDTQYF
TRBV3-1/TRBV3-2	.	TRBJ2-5	CASSQGSGTSGQETQYF
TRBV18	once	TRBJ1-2	CASSPSPGQGRNYGYTF
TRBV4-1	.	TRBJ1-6	CASSLEIPVSSYNSPLHF
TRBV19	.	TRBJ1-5	CASRDLGQGRQPQHF
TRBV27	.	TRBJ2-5	CASSLGPGRAGGTQYF
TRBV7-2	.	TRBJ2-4	CASSPRTSGNIQYF
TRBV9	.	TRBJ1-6	CASSAPRRGRYNSPLHF
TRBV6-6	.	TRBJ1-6	CASYTRGGSPLHF
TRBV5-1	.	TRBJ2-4	CASSLERRGYDIQYF
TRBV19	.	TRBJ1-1	CASSPRQGAANTEAFF
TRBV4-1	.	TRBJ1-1	CASSQDRGRGEAFF
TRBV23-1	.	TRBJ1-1	CASTDTGDTEAFF
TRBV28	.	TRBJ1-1	CASRTGTVNTEAFF
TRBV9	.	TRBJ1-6	CASSVEDSSPLHF
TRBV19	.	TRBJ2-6	CASRNRAGANVLTF
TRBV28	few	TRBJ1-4	CASTNYRVGEKLFF